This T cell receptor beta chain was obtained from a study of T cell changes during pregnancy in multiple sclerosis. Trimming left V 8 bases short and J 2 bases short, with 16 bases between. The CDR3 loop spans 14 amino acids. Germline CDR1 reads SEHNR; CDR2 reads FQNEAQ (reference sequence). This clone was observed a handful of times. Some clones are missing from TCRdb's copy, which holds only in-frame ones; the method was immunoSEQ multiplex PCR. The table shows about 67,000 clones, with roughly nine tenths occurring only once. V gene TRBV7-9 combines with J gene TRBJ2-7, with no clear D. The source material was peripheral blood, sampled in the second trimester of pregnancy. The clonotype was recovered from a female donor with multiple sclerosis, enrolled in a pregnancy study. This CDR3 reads CASAHRYRPYEQYF. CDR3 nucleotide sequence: TGTGCCAGCGCCCACCGCTATCGCCCCTACGAGCAGTACTTC.